Following are 20 T cell receptor beta chains from one sample sequenced in a study of Graves' ophthalmopathy and Graves' hyperthyroidism. RNA transcripts yielded amplified TCR beta CDR3 regions. In the first round, RT-PCR was carried out with HTBI primers, and a multiplex PCR formed the second round. TCRdb re-called the multiplex PCR reads through MiXCR, storing one row per CDR3 protein. The sample records 300,000 to 400,000 distinct CDR3 sequences, roughly 17% being singletons. Sample: peripheral blood. The receptor source for this set is an adult woman with stable Graves' hyperthyroidism.

In its sample, this clonotype was seen many times. The V and J genes are TRBV7-2 and TRBJ1-6, with D uncertain. CDR1 and CDR2 (germline): SGHTA, FQGNSA. The CDR3 runs to 13 residues. Trimming took off 8 bases at V and 9 bases at J, with 14 bases between the two ends. The CDR3 spells CASRASSGSPLHF. CDR3 bases: TGTGCCAGCCGGGCATCCTCGGGTTCACCCCTCCACTTT. Complete variable domain (other parts from reference TRBV7-2 and TRBJ1-6): GAGVSQSPSNKVTEKGKDVELRCDPISGHTALYWYRQSLGQGLEFLIYFQGNSAPDKSGLPSDRFSAERTGGSVSTLTIQRTQQEDSAVYLCASRASSGSPLHFGNGTRLTVT.

This clonotype was counted many times. V and J are TRBV6-1 and TRBJ1-1; D not resolved. Trimming removed 5 bases from V and 1 base from J, with 5 bases in between. The CDR3 is 12 residues long. Germline V lookup: CDR1 MNHNS, CDR2 SASEGT. The CDR3 nucleotides read TGTGCCAGCAGTCCGACGAACACTGAAGCTTTCTTT. It yields the protein CASSPTNTEAFF.

This rearrangement joins TRBV5-1 to TRBJ2-5; 8 bases match TRBD2. Germline values: CDR1 SGHRS, CDR2 YFSETQ. CDR3 length: 13 residues. The V segment lost 4 bases and the J segment 4 bases; nucleotides outside the gene matches: 3. The CDR3 DNA reads as TGCGCCAGCAGCCCGGGAGGGCTAGAGACCCAGTACTTC. Translating gives CASSPGGLETQYF.

In its sample, this clonotype was seen a few times. The chain recombines TRBV6-5 with TRBJ1-4; D not certain. From germline, CDR1 is MNHEY and CDR2 SVGAGI. V lost 0 bases and J 0 bases, leaving 8 bases between the germline ends. The CDR3 runs 16 residues. The CDR3 sequence is CASSYSGPATNEKLFF. CDR3 nucleotides: TGTGCCAGCAGTTACTCGGGCCCCGCAACTAATGAAAAACTGTTTTTT.

This clonotype was observed many times. The rearrangement joins TRBV11-2 to TRBJ2-2; weak D call: TRBD1 (6 bases). The CDR3 sequence is 17 residues long. In germline, CDR1 is SGHAT, CDR2 FQNNGV. With 5 bases removed from V and 0 bases from J, the gap between germline ends came to 16 bases. The CDR3 DNA reads as TGTGCCAGCAGCCCAACCCGGGACACCGCGAACACCGGGGAGCTGTTTTTT. Amino acids: CASSPTRDTANTGELFF.

This clonotype came up many times. A junction end diverges from the germline sequence, so it may reflect a read error. The gene calls are TRBV28 and TRBJ1-2; 7 bases map to TRBD1. Per the germline V gene, CDR1 is MDHEN and CDR2 is SYDVKM. This CDR3 spans 14 amino acids. The chain's CDR3 is CASHQGTVPYGYAF. The CDR3 coding sequence is TGTGCCAGCCACCAAGGGACAGTACCGTATGGCTACGCCTTC.

This clonotype appeared many times. The V call is TRBV6-2 or TRBV6-3, the J call TRBJ2-7, with 8 bases lining up with TRBD2. Looked up from germline, CDR1 is MNHEY and CDR2 is SVGEGT. This CDR3 comprises 15 residues. V was clipped by 5 bases and J by 2 bases; unmatched bases: 8. This CDR3 reads CASSRGGVITYEQYF. The CDR3 region has the DNA TGTGCCAGCAGTCGGGGGGGAGTAATAACCTACGAGCAGTACTTC.

This clonotype has just a few counts. The chain joins TRBV7-6 to TRBJ2-5; D gene ambiguous. Germline V lookup: CDR1 SGHVS, CDR2 FNYEAQ. The CDR3 runs 13 residues. The germline V and J ends were trimmed by 2 bases and 5 bases, with 9 bases remaining between them. The DNA for the CDR3 is TGTGCCAGCAGCTTAACGCGCTCGGAGACCCAGTACTTC. Residues: CASSLTRSETQYF.

At least ten counts were recorded for this clonotype. At one end the junction does not follow the germline gene, possibly because of a read error. The J gene is TRBJ2-4, the V gene TRBV2; D gene unclear. CDR3 length equals 14 residues. The germline gives CDR1 SNHLY, CDR2 FYNNEI. The CDR3 region has the DNA TGTGCCAGCACCACTGAAATTGGTTTCGGCATTAAGTACTTC. Amino acids: CASTTEIGFGIKYF. The whole variable domain, filled in from reference TRBV2 and TRBJ2-4, reads EPEVTQTPSHQVTQMGQEVILRCVPISNHLYFYWYRQILGQKVEFLVSFYNNEISEKSEIFDDQFSVERPDGSNFTLKIRSTKLEDSAMYFCASTTEIGFGIKYFGAGTRLSVL.

This clonotype came up many times. The chain employs TRBV27 and TRBJ1-2; D is undetermined. Germline V gene data show CDR1 as MNHEY and CDR2 as SMNVEV (reference sequence). Trimming took 2 bases from V and 5 from J, leaving 12 bases between them. This CDR3 is 14 amino acids long. The CDR3 sequence: CASSLTGPSYGYTF. The CDR3 DNA follows: TGTGCCAGCAGTTTAACTGGACCGTCATATGGCTACACCTTC.

This clonotype appeared many times. V and J are TRBV29-1 and TRBJ2-7; TRBD1 might be the D (6 bases). The germline V and J ends were trimmed by 4 bases and 3 bases, with 13 bases remaining between them. In germline, CDR1 is SQVTM, CDR2 ANQGSEA. The CDR3 length is 13 residues. The CDR3 DNA reads TGCAGCGTTGCCGGGACATCCTACTACGAGCAGTACTTC. It specifies CSVAGTSYYEQYF.

This chain uses TRBV27 with TRBJ2-7; no clear D gene. Germline assignment: CDR1 MNHEY and CDR2 SMNVEV (reference sequence). Trimming took 4 bases from V and 3 from J, leaving 10 bases between them. The CDR3 length is 13 residues. In DNA, the CDR3 is TGTGCCAGCAGTTCCGGGTCCGGCTACGAGCAGTACTTC. The encoded protein is CASSSGSGYEQYF.

The table lists this clonotype with many counts. With a much larger clone just one base away, this may be a read error. CDR3 in DNA: TGTGCCAGCAGCTTAGTGGTGGCTGAAGCTTCCTTT. This sequence encodes CASSLVVAEASF. V and J are TRBV7-2 and TRBJ1-1, with D unclear. Germline CDR1 is SGHTA and CDR2 is FQGNSA. CDR3 length: 12 amino acids.

The sample holds many counts of this clonotype. The rearrangement joins TRBV29-1 to TRBJ2-7, with D unclear. Between the trimmed V and J ends, which lost 3 bases and 2 bases, there was a span of 17 bases. The CDR3 spans 15 residues. From germline, CDR1 is SQVTM and CDR2 ANQGSEA. This chain's CDR3 is CSVEPHPRKTYEQYF. The CDR3 DNA reads TGCAGCGTTGAGCCCCACCCGCGGAAGACCTACGAGCAGTACTTC.

The rearrangement joins TRBV6-2 or TRBV6-3 to TRBJ1-1, with 7 bases lining up with TRBD1. Per the germline V gene, CDR1 is MNHEY and CDR2 is SVGEGT. The V gene end was trimmed by 6 bases and the J gene end by 2 bases; junction bases not matched to a gene: 3. This CDR3 region has 13 residues. CDR3 DNA: TGTGCCAGCAGGGACAGGCCCAACACTGAAGCTTTCTTT. It specifies CASRDRPNTEAFF.

This clonotype showed up many times. The DNA for the CDR3 is TGTGCTAGTGGTTTGGTAAGGACAGGGGGCTACGAGCAGTACTTC. This gives the protein CASGLVRTGGYEQYF. This sequence joins TRBV12-5 and TRBJ2-7, with 10 bases matching TRBD1. The CDR3 extends over 15 amino acids. Losses at the gene ends were 0 bases for V and 3 bases for J; bases not matched to a gene: 2. Germline loops: CDR1 LGHNT, CDR2 FRNRAP.

This clonotype was observed at least ten times. The chain has TRBV28 and TRBJ2-7; D is perhaps TRBD2 (5 bases). The CDR3 loop spans 15 amino acids. Germline loops: CDR1 MDHEN, CDR2 SYDVKM. V dropped 0 bases and J dropped 3 bases, with 12 bases sitting between them. The CDR3 coding sequence is TGTGCCAGCAGTTTATGGCTAGAGGGTGGCTACGAGCAGTACTTC. Amino acids: CASSLWLEGGYEQYF.

This clonotype was seen at least ten times. This rearrangement joins TRBV4-1 to TRBJ2-4; D remains ambiguous. This CDR3 region has 15 residues. V was shortened by 2 bases and J by 0 bases, with 8 bases between the two germline ends. The germline V gene has CDR1 MGHRA and CDR2 YSYEKL. CDR3 sequence: CASSQYLVAKNIQYF. CDR3 bases: TGCGCCAGCAGCCAATATTTGGTAGCCAAAAACATTCAGTACTTC.

The table lists this clonotype with many counts. Written as DNA, the CDR3 is TGTGCCAGCAGCTTGGGGGTGACGGATTTTCAAGAGACCCAGTACTTC. Translating it yields CASSLGVTDFQETQYF. This chain connects TRBV5-8 to TRBJ2-5; D is uncertain. Germline V gene data show CDR1 as SGHTS and CDR2 as YDEGEE. With 0 bases removed from V and 2 bases from J, the gap between germline ends came to 14 bases. CDR3 size: 16 residues.

The table lists this clonotype with many counts. A much larger clone sits a single nucleotide away, making a read error possible. The chain combines TRBV7-2 with TRBJ1-1; D possibly corresponds to TRBD1 (5 bases). The length of the CDR3 is 13 residues. Germline V gene sequence: CDR1 SGHTA, CDR2 FQGNSA. Deletions cut 5 bases from V and 1 base from J, with 8 bases between. In DNA form, the CDR3 reads TGTGCCAGCAGCCGACAGAAGAACACTGAAGCTTTCTTT. Amino acid sequence: CASSRQKNTEAFF. The full variable domain, rest sourced from reference TRBV7-2 and TRBJ1-1, is GAGVSQSPSNKVTEKGKDVELRCDPISGHTALYWYRQSLGQGLEFLIYFQGNSAPDKSGLPSDRFSAERTGGSVSTLTIQRTQQEDSAVYLCASSRQKNTEAFFGQGTRLTVV.